These 25 T cell receptor beta chains were sequenced from one sample in a study of T cells in Graves' hyperthyroidism and ophthalmopathy. Authors of the study amplified TCR beta CDR3 regions from RNA transcripts. During a first-round RT-PCR of the TCR CDR3, the HTBI primer set was used. TCRdb reprocessed the multiplex PCR reads via MiXCR and lists one record per CDR3 protein. Here the sample spans hundreds of thousands of distinct CDR3 sequences, 15% to 20% being singletons. The sequenced sample consisted of blood. The receptors come from a man aged 35-49 years with Graves' ophthalmopathy.

This chain uses TRBV6-1 with TRBJ1-2; possible D gene TRBD1, 6 bases. V gave up 6 bases and J gave up 5 bases, with 22 bases separating them. The germline CDR1 and CDR2 sequences are MNHNS and SASEGT. The CDR3 runs to 16 residues. The chain's CDR3 is CASSRPTGRDSYGYTF. The CDR3 DNA follows: TGTGCCAGCAGCCGCCCCACAGGGAGGGATTCGTATGGCTACACCTTC.

This sequence joins TRBV5-1 and TRBJ2-1, with 8 nucleotides matching TRBD2. Germline values: CDR1 SGHRS, CDR2 YFSETQ. This CDR3 is built from 14 residues. V gave up 0 bases and J gave up 9 bases; unmatched junction bases: 5. This CDR3 reads CASSLAGGGREQFF. The CDR3 DNA reads as TGCGCCAGCAGCTTGGCGGGAGGGGGTCGTGAGCAGTTCTTC. Full variable domain (remainder filled in from reference TRBV5-1 and TRBJ2-1): KAGVTQTPRYLIKTRGQQVTLSCSPISGHRSVSWYQQTPGQGLQFLFEYFSETQRNKGNFPGRFSGRQFSNSRSEMNVSTLELGDSALYLCASSLAGGGREQFFGPGTRLTVL.

The rearrangement links TRBV11-2 to TRBJ1-1, with a weak D call TRBD1 (5 bases). Germline values: CDR1 SGHAT, CDR2 FQNNGV. The V end was cut by 0 bases, the J end by 2 bases, with 13 bases between. The CDR3 is 16 amino acids. The CDR3 region is CASSLEAPGGNTEAFF. CDR3 bases: TGTGCCAGCAGCTTAGAGGCCCCTGGGGGAAACACTGAAGCTTTCTTT.

Ten or more counts support this clonotype. The chain has TRBV20-1 and TRBJ2-1, with TRBD2 identical over 10 bases. The length of the CDR3 is 17 residues. After removal of 6 bases from V and 3 bases from J, the junction contained 14 bases not matched to a gene. The germline CDR1 and CDR2 sequences are DFQATT and SNEGSKA (reference sequence). DNA of the CDR3: TGCAGTGCCACTCCTTTTACGGGACTAGCGCACTACAATGAGCAGTTCTTC. Its protein product is CSATPFTGLAHYNEQFF.

V and J are TRBV18 and TRBJ1-4; TRBD1 might be the D (5 bases). CDR1 and CDR2 from the germline V gene are KGHSH and LQKENI. This CDR3 is 16 amino acids long. Trimming shortened V by 3 bases and J by 7 bases, and 18 bases separated the two germline ends. CDR3 nucleotides: TGTGCCAGCTCACCTCCCCAAAGTAGACAGTCTGAAAAACTGTTTTTT. It codes for CASSPPQSRQSEKLFF.

This clonotype was seen at least ten times. The V gene is TRBV11-2, the J gene TRBJ1-1, with D uncertain. CDR1 SGHAT and CDR2 FQNNGV come from the germline V gene. Trimming took off 0 bases at V and 4 bases at J, with 15 bases between the two ends. This CDR3 has 16 amino acids. The DNA for the CDR3 is TGTGCCAGCAGCTTAGACTTGACCGGGGTGGGCACTGAAGCTTTCTTT. As protein: CASSLDLTGVGTEAFF. The complete variable domain, with remaining parts taken from reference TRBV11-2 and TRBJ1-1, reads EAGVAQSPRYKIIEKRQSVAFWCNPISGHATLYWYQQILGQGPKLLIQFQNNGVVDDSQLPKDRFSAERLKGVDSTLKIQPAKLEDSAVYLCASSLDLTGVGTEAFFGQGTRLTVV.

This clonotype came up many times. The CDR3 loop is CASSFYRDNEQFF. DNA of the CDR3: TGTGCCAGCAGCTTTTACAGGGACAATGAGCAGTTCTTC. V and J are TRBV7-2 and TRBJ2-1; TRBD1 is a possible D gene (6 bases). Per the germline V gene, CDR1 is SGHTA and CDR2 is FQGNSA. Trimming took off 3 bases at V and 5 bases at J, with 8 bases between the two ends. CDR3 length: 13 residues.

J is TRBJ1-6 and V is TRBV7-2; tentative D call: TRBD1 (5 bases). Germline loops: CDR1 SGHTA, CDR2 FQGNSA. Trimming left V 7 bases short and J 5 bases short, with 15 bases between. The CDR3 is made up of 15 amino acids. The CDR3 reads CASTITGGDNSPLHF. CDR3 DNA: TGTGCCAGCACCATCACGGGGGGGGATAATTCACCCCTCCACTTT.

The chain has TRBV5-1 and TRBJ2-5; D may be TRBD1 (8 bases). Germline V gene data show CDR1 as SGHRS and CDR2 as YFSETQ. The CDR3 has 16 amino acids. The V end was cut by 4 bases, the J end by 4 bases, with 20 bases between. The CDR3 DNA reads as TGCGCCAGCAGCCTAGGACAGGGAGGGGGGCTAGAGACCCAGTACTTC. It is translated as CASSLGQGGGLETQYF.

This clonotype was detected ten times or more. The chain employs TRBV3-1 and TRBJ1-2; D may be TRBD1 (5 bases). This CDR3 spans 13 amino acids. V was pared by 1 base and J by 5 bases, with 8 bases between. Germline V CDR1 and CDR2: LGHDT, YNNKEL (reference sequence). CDR3 in amino acids: CASSQGGGYGYTF. In DNA form, the CDR3 reads TGTGCCAGCAGCCAAGGGGGCGGATATGGCTACACCTTC.

The chain combines TRBV9 with TRBJ2-5; the D is unclear. V was clipped by 3 bases and J by 1 base, with 10 bases between them. The CDR3 length is 14 residues. Germline-derived CDR1 and CDR2 are SGDLS and YYNGEE. CDR3 coding DNA: TGTGCCAGCAGCGGGACCTGGGTCCAAGAGACCCAGTACTTC. It yields the protein CASSGTWVQETQYF.

The chain is built from TRBV12-3 or TRBV12-4 and TRBJ2-2; TRBD1 matches 9 bases. This CDR3 contains 14 residues. Trimming at V came to 6 bases and at J to 5 bases, leaving 4 bases not matched to a gene. CDR3 loop: CASRQGATTGELFF. CDR3 coding DNA: TGTGCCAGCAGACAGGGGGCTACGACCGGGGAGCTGTTTTTT.

With regard to this clonotype: The junction departs from the called germline gene at one end, perhaps through a read error. This CDR3 reads CASSIEASGYSYNEQSF. The CDR3 DNA follows: TGTGCCAGTAGTATAGAGGCTAGCGGTTACTCCTACAATGAGCAGTCCTTC. V gene TRBV19 combines with J gene TRBJ2-1, with 7 bases fitting TRBD2. Per germline, CDR1 LNHDA and CDR2 SQIVND (reference sequence). The CDR3 is 17 amino acids.

V usage is TRBV18 and J usage is TRBJ1-2, with a possible D match to TRBD1 (6 bases). Trimming stripped 3 bases from V and 7 bases from J, with 12 bases between. This CDR3 spans 13 amino acids. CDR1 is KGHSH and CDR2 is LQKENI in the germline V gene. The CDR3 DNA reads as TGTGCCAGCTCACCGGACAGTAGTGGTGGCTACACCTTC. Translating gives CASSPDSSGGYTF.

The V call is TRBV28, the J call TRBJ1-5; D is undetermined. V was cut by 4 bases and J by 4 bases, with 14 bases left in between. Germline CDR1 MDHEN, CDR2 SYDVKM. The CDR3 consists of 15 residues. The CDR3 sequence is CASSSPTNYNQPQHF. CDR3 DNA: TGTGCCAGCAGTTCACCTACGAACTATAATCAGCCCCAGCATTTT.

This clonotype has only a few counts. The chain uses TRBV7-9 and TRBJ2-7; D might be TRBD1 (6 bases). The CDR3 is 13 residues long. Trimming stripped 2 bases from V and 6 bases from J, with 11 bases between. Germline V gene lookup returns CDR1 SEHNR and CDR2 FQNEAQ (reference sequence). CDR3 nucleotides: TGTGCCAGCAGCTTAAACACAGGGATCGAGCAGTACTTC. Protein sequence: CASSLNTGIEQYF.

The rearrangement uses TRBV7-6 and TRBJ2-1, with D possibly being TRBD2 (5 bases). Germline lookup yields CDR1 SGHVS and CDR2 FNYEAQ. The V end was cut by 1 base, the J end by 1 base, with 8 bases between. This CDR3 is built from 15 residues. The CDR3 nucleotides read TGTGCCAGCAGCTTAGAAGCGGTGTCCTACAATGAGCAGTTCTTC. This codes for CASSLEAVSYNEQFF. The complete variable domain, with remaining parts taken from reference TRBV7-6 and TRBJ2-1, reads GAGVSQSPRYKVTKRGQDVALRCDPISGHVSLYWYRQALGQGPEFLTYFNYEAQQDKSGLPNDRFSAERPEGSISTLTIQRTEQRDSAMYRCASSLEAVSYNEQFFGPGTRLTVL.

The V gene is TRBV6-1, the J gene TRBJ1-1, with D possibly matching TRBD1 (6 bases). The CDR3 consists of 15 residues. Between the trimmed V and J ends, which lost 7 bases and 6 bases, there was a span of 21 bases. Looked up from germline, CDR1 is MNHNS and CDR2 is SASEGT. Here the CDR3 reads CASTLGGALGAEAFF. The CDR3 DNA sequence: TGTGCCAGCACCCTGGGGGGGGCGCTGGGAGCTGAAGCTTTCTTT.

The chain carries TRBV5-8 and TRBJ2-2, with D possibly TRBD2 on 5 matching bases. The CDR3 sequence is 14 residues long. Germline values: CDR1 SGHTS, CDR2 YDEGEE. V was clipped by 2 bases and J by 13 bases, with 18 bases between them. CDR3 DNA sequence: TGTGCCAGCAGCTTCGGGAACCCATATGACTGGCTGTTTTTT. Amino acid sequence: CASSFGNPYDWLFF. The variable domain in full, with the rest retrieved from reference TRBV5-8 and TRBJ2-2, is EAGVTQSPTHLIKTRGQQATLRCSPISGHTSVYWYQQALGLGLQFLLWYDEGEERNRGNFPPRFSGRQFPNYSSELNVNALELEDSALYLCASSFGNPYDWLFFGEGSRLTVL.

In this sample, this clonotype turned up many times. An end of the junction differs from the germline gene, which may be a read error. V gene TRBV30 combines with J gene TRBJ2-1; tentatively, D is TRBD1 (6 bases). Per the germline V gene, CDR1 is GTSNPN and CDR2 is SVGIG (reference sequence). This CDR3 spans 15 amino acids. This CDR3 reads CAWSVQGLSSNEQFF. CDR3 DNA sequence: TGTGCCTGGAGTGTACAGGGTCTCTCCTCCAATGAGCAGTTCTTC.

There are a few counts of this clonotype. The chain combines TRBV7-2 with TRBJ2-1; TRBD1 matches 7 bases. Germline assignment: CDR1 SGHTA and CDR2 FQGNSA. Trimming at V came to 4 bases and at J to 8 bases, leaving 11 bases not matched to a gene. The CDR3 has 15 residues. In DNA, the CDR3 is TGTGCCAGCAGCTCAGGACAGGCGCCATACCATGAGCAGTTCTTC. This translates into CASSSGQAPYHEQFF.

The chain joins TRBV5-1 to TRBJ2-1; perhaps TRBD1 as D (7 bases). There are 14 residues in the CDR3. V was pared by 4 bases and J by 4 bases, with 12 bases between. Germline V gene sequence: CDR1 SGHRS, CDR2 YFSETQ. The chain's CDR3 is CASSQSGGYNEQFF. In DNA, the CDR3 is TGCGCCAGCAGCCAATCAGGGGGGTACAATGAGCAGTTCTTC.

This clonotype was picked up a small number of times. The chain uses TRBV18 and TRBJ2-5, with 12 positions matching TRBD1. Unmatched junction bases numbered 5, after V lost 0 bases and J lost 3 bases. The CDR3 loop spans 17 amino acids. CDR1 and CDR2 (germline): KGHSH, LQKENI. As DNA, the CDR3 is TGTGCCAGCTCACCACCGGTCGGGACAGGGGGCAAAGAGACCCAGTACTTC. This sequence encodes CASSPPVGTGGKETQYF.

This clonotype was counted a few times. V is TRBV12-3 or TRBV12-4 and J is TRBJ2-3, with 8 nucleotides matching TRBD2. This CDR3 comprises 14 residues. V shed 5 bases, J shed 12 bases, and the junction held 13 bases outside the gene matches. CDR3: CASSPPGLVLHQYF. DNA for the CDR3: TGTGCCAGCAGTCCGCCGGGACTAGTTCTTCATCAGTATTTT.

This clonotype has more than one count but fewer than ten. The chain is built from TRBV11-2 and TRBJ2-7; 9 bases line up with TRBD2. The CDR3 has 15 residues. With V trimmed by 2 bases and J by 6 bases, 8 bases remained unmatched. Per germline, CDR1 SGHAT and CDR2 FQNNGV. In DNA, the CDR3 is TGTGCCAGCAGCTTACGGACTAGCGCCTCCACCGAGCAGTACTTC. Amino acids: CASSLRTSASTEQYF.